The source of this TCR beta chain is a study of blood T cell repertoires in COVID-19. Study as a whole: Samples came from the United States, Italy and Spain, spanning acute and convalescent COVID-19. PBMCs, B-cell-depleted T cells, or T cells provided the cDNA or gDNA that made up the material.

The CDR3 spans 15 residues. CDR1 is SGHRS, CDR2 YFSETQ, per germline. V lost 2 bases to trimming and J lost 9 bases; unmatched junction nucleotides: 7. Sequenced by immunoSEQ multiplex PCR; TCRdb stores in-frame clones only, minus some. In the table there are roughly 150,000 clones, approximately 80% of which are singletons. This TCR derives from a woman between 50 and 59 years old with acute or convalescent COVID-19. V usage is TRBV5-1 and J usage is TRBJ2-1, with TRBD2 matching 11 bases. Source material: peripheral blood. In DNA form, the CDR3 reads TGCGCCAGCAGCTTATTGACTAGCGGGATAGGTGAGCAGTTCTTC. This translates into CASSLLTSGIGEQFF.